The T cell receptor beta chain described here comes from a study of early T cells in non-severe SARS-CoV-2 infection. Study details: Sequencing was performed on bulk RNA from unsorted whole blood, leaving chains unpaired.

Individual cDNA molecules were tagged with unique molecular identifiers, the study reported. A single record per CDR3 protein comes from TCRdb applying MiXCR to the 5' RACE reads. Seen here are about 100,000 distinct CDR3 sequences, around 14% observed once, and the top ten hold 6% to 7%. The CDR3 runs 16 residues. The germline CDR1 and CDR2 sequences are MNHNS and SASEGT. General study results and limits: Using VDJdb, the matching emphasized anti-spike CD8 responses while missing private and CD4 specificities.

Only a few counts were recorded for this clonotype. Its specificity is unknown. Germline and junction disagree at one end, which may indicate a read error. The sample comprised whole blood. This rearrangement joins TRBV6-1 to TRBJ1-2; TRBD1 might be the D (6 bases). This TCR came from an adult who was a healthcare worker with PCR-confirmed SARS-CoV-2 infection or an uninfected control (not recorded which). CDR3 sequence reads: CASNEQGDLANYGYTF. In nucleotides, the CDR3 is TGTGCCAGCAATGAACAGGGAGACTTAGCTAACTATGGCTACACCTTC.